These 20 T cell receptor beta chains were all obtained from the same sample, sequenced in a study of regulatory T cells in long-lasting Graves disease. Sequencing libraries for TCR beta were prepared with iRepertoire HTBI primers and Arm-PCR of CDR3 regions. A single record per CDR3 protein comes from TCRdb applying MiXCR to the multiplex PCR reads. The table lists some 370,000 distinct CDR3 sequences, around 21% of them singletons, with about 20% in the top ten. Documented time point: persistent/refractory GD, antithyroid drugs over 5 years with positive TRAb. PBMC-extracted RNA yielded the TCR library. Source: peripheral blood mononuclear cells (PBMCs), taken when the disease was refractory, from a patient treated with antithyroid drugs. These receptors all stem from a female donor with Graves disease.

This clonotype was seen many times. The chain combines TRBV28 with TRBJ2-2; possible D gene TRBD1, 5 bases. V shed 3 bases and J shed 5 bases, with 10 bases lying between them. Germline V CDR1 and CDR2: MDHEN, SYDVKM. This CDR3 spans 14 amino acids. CDR3 nucleotide sequence: TGTGCCAGCAGTTTTCCCCAGGGAACCGGGGAGCTGTTTTTT. Its protein is CASSFPQGTGELFF.

This clonotype was counted a few times. The chain couples TRBV7-8 to TRBJ2-2; D is unclear. Per germline, CDR1 SGHVS and CDR2 FQNEAQ. Trimming took off 2 bases at V and 7 bases at J, with 8 bases between the two ends. This CDR3 spans 13 amino acids. The CDR3 sequence is CASSLREIGELFF. For the CDR3, the DNA is TGTGCCAGCAGCTTAAGGGAAATCGGGGAGCTGTTTTTT.

This clonotype came up a few times. This chain joins TRBV4-2 and TRBJ2-5, with 7 positions matching TRBD2. Trimming took 3 bases from V and 4 from J; bases not matched to a gene: 5. The CDR3 is 14 amino acids. The germline gives CDR1 LGHNA, CDR2 YNFKEQ. Written as DNA, the CDR3 is TGTGCCAGCAGCCAGGATTCTAGCGGAGAGACCCAGTACTTC. Translation gives CASSQDSSGETQYF.

This clonotype was counted ten times or more. The chain joins TRBV6-5 to TRBJ2-7; a weak D match, TRBD1 (6 bases). Trimming shortened V by 0 bases and J by 5 bases, and 14 bases separated the two germline ends. This CDR3 spans 15 amino acids. CDR1 and CDR2 from the germline V gene are MNHEY and SVGAGI. The CDR3 protein is CASSYSPQGYDEQYF. Here the CDR3 DNA reads TGTGCCAGCAGTTACTCCCCACAGGGTTATGACGAGCAGTACTTC.

Only a few counts were recorded for this clonotype. V usage is TRBV12-3 or TRBV12-4 and J usage is TRBJ2-7; D perhaps matches TRBD2 (6 bases). V dropped 3 bases and J dropped 0 bases, with 9 bases sitting between them. The length of the CDR3 is 14 residues. This chain's CDR3 is CASSFGGFSYEQYF. DNA of the CDR3: TGTGCCAGCAGTTTTGGAGGGTTCTCCTACGAGCAGTACTTC.

This clonotype was observed a handful of times. The chain links TRBV11-2 to TRBJ2-4, with D possibly being TRBD2 (5 bases). CDR3 size: 14 residues. Trimming took off 5 bases at V and 10 bases at J, with 18 bases between the two ends. CDR1 is SGHAT, CDR2 FQNNGV, per germline. The CDR3 spells CASSHREGLRIQYF. The CDR3 DNA sequence: TGTGCCAGCAGCCACCGGGAAGGTTTACGAATTCAGTACTTC.

This chain connects TRBV7-2 to TRBJ2-5; tentative D call: TRBD2 (5 bases). This CDR3 is 13 amino acids long. CDR1 SGHTA and CDR2 FQGNSA come from the germline V gene. The V end lost 0 bases, the J end lost 9 bases, and 11 bases lay between the germline ends. The CDR3 is CASSLAYGKPQYF. DNA for the CDR3: TGTGCCAGCAGCTTAGCGTACGGGAAGCCCCAGTACTTC.

This clonotype has at least ten counts. The CDR3 region is CASSLWGKETQYF. Written as DNA, the CDR3 is TGTGCCAGCAGTTTGTGGGGGAAAGAGACCCAGTACTTC. The chain combines TRBV6-2 or TRBV6-3 with TRBJ2-5, with D perhaps given as TRBD1 or TRBD2 (5 bases each). There are 13 residues in the CDR3. With 4 bases removed from V and 3 bases from J, the gap between germline ends came to 9 bases. Germline V gene lookup returns CDR1 MNHEY and CDR2 SVGEGT.

This clonotype was seen at least ten times. The chain carries TRBV2 and TRBJ1-4, with D maybe TRBD1 (6 bases). Germline values: CDR1 SNHLY, CDR2 FYNNEI. The V end was cut by 6 bases, the J end by 15 bases, with 14 bases between. The CDR3 runs 11 residues. The CDR3 DNA follows: TGTGCCAGCAGGGTTACAGGGAGGATGTTTTTT. It codes for CASRVTGRMFF.

The V call is TRBV4-3, the J call TRBJ2-7; D perhaps matches TRBD2 (6 bases). In germline, CDR1 is LGHNA, CDR2 YSLEER. The CDR3 loop spans 16 amino acids. V lost 4 bases, J lost 1 base, and 17 bases lay in between. DNA for the CDR3: TGCGCCAGCAGCCGGGCATGGGACTCTAAATCCTACGAGCAGTACTTC. This translates into CASSRAWDSKSYEQYF.

The V gene is TRBV3-1, the J gene TRBJ1-1; D is uncertain. The CDR3 covers 15 residues. Germline V gives CDR1 LGHDT, CDR2 YNNKEL (reference sequence). V gave up 0 bases and J gave up 1 base, with 9 bases separating them. The CDR3 reads CASSQEVVENTEAFF. The DNA for the CDR3 is TGTGCCAGCAGCCAAGAGGTGGTGGAGAACACTGAAGCTTTCTTT.

The gene calls are TRBV28 and TRBJ2-2, with D unresolved. This CDR3 has 13 amino acids. Looked up from germline, CDR1 is MDHEN and CDR2 is SYDVKM. Trimming shortened V by 3 bases and J by 6 bases, and 8 bases separated the two germline ends. The CDR3 DNA reads TGTGCCAGCAGTTTCGTTGGGGCCGGGGAGCTGTTTTTT. Protein sequence: CASSFVGAGELFF.

CDR3 residues: CASSYPSGSGETQYF. CDR3 sequence (DNA): TGTGCCAGCAGTTACCCTTCAGGGTCTGGAGAGACCCAGTACTTC. The gene calls are TRBV6-9 and TRBJ2-5, with D maybe TRBD1 (5 bases). There are 15 residues in the CDR3. Germline V gene data show CDR1 as MNHGY and CDR2 as SVAAGI. Trimming shortened V by 3 bases and J by 4 bases, and 15 bases separated the two germline ends.

This clonotype was counted at least ten times. The chain recombines TRBV2 with TRBJ1-1; TRBD1 might be the D (5 bases). Germline V gene data show CDR1 as SNHLY and CDR2 as FYNNEI. V dropped 8 bases and J dropped 2 bases, with 15 bases sitting between them. There are 14 residues in the CDR3. The CDR3 here is CASGVEGLNTEAFF. The CDR3 nucleotides are TGTGCCAGCGGGGTTGAGGGACTTAACACTGAAGCTTTCTTT.

This clonotype has a count of ten or more. The V gene is TRBV28, the J gene TRBJ1-2, with TRBD1 as a possible D gene (5 bases). Trimming removed 6 bases from V and 0 bases from J, with 14 bases in between. Germline assignment: CDR1 MDHEN and CDR2 SYDVKM. This CDR3 has 15 residues. CDR3 protein: CASSTDRGSNYGYTF. The CDR3 nucleotides are TGTGCCAGCAGCACTGACAGAGGATCTAACTATGGCTACACCTTC.

This clonotype was found many times. V usage is TRBV12-3 or TRBV12-4 and J usage is TRBJ2-2, with TRBD2 identical over 8 bases. This CDR3 region has 15 residues. The V segment lost 3 bases and the J segment 5 bases; nucleotides outside the gene matches: 5. CDR3 sequence reads: CASSLGGRTTGELFF. DNA for the CDR3: TGTGCCAGCAGTTTGGGCGGGAGGACGACCGGGGAGCTGTTTTTT.

The sample holds many counts of this clonotype. The CDR3 nucleotides read TGTGCCACCAGTGACGGGGCTTACGCCGTGAACACTGAAGCTTTCTTT. It codes for CATSDGAYAVNTEAFF. The chain links TRBV24-1 to TRBJ1-1, with D perhaps matching TRBD1 (5 bases). The CDR3 spans 16 residues. CDR1 is KGHDR and CDR2 is SFDVKD in the germline V gene. V lost 4 bases, J lost 0 bases, and 14 bases lay in between.

This clonotype was seen at least ten times. V and J are TRBV15 and TRBJ1-2; D uncertain. Trimming removed 4 bases at V and 5 bases at J, with 5 bases between. Germline V gene lookup returns CDR1 LNHNV and CDR2 YYDKDF (reference sequence). The CDR3 sequence is 11 residues long. CDR3 sequence: CATSTTYGYTF. The CDR3 bases are TGTGCCACCAGCACAACATATGGCTACACCTTC.

This clonotype occurred many times. The genes are TRBV7-8 and TRBJ2-5; no reliable D call. Looked up from germline, CDR1 is SGHVS and CDR2 is FQNEAQ. The CDR3 is 16 residues long. V lost 5 bases, J lost 0 bases, and 16 bases lay in between. The CDR3 reads CASSRRNLGYQETQYF. Here the CDR3 DNA reads TGTGCCAGCAGCCGCCGGAACCTCGGGTACCAAGAGACCCAGTACTTC.

This clonotype has at least ten counts. The chain uses TRBV2 and TRBJ2-5; 10 bases agree with TRBD2. This CDR3 has 14 amino acids. Germline-derived CDR1 and CDR2 are SNHLY and FYNNEI. Losses at the gene ends were 3 bases for V and 4 bases for J; bases not matched to a gene: 2. As DNA, the CDR3 is TGTGCCAGCAGTGAGAGCGGGAGGGCAGAGACCCAGTACTTC. It translates to CASSESGRAETQYF. Based on the CDR3 plus reference TRBV2 and TRBJ2-5, the full variable domain is EPEVTQTPSHQVTQMGQEVILRCVPISNHLYFYWYRQILGQKVEFLVSFYNNEISEKSEIFDDQFSVERPDGSNFTLKIRSTKLEDSAMYFCASSESGRAETQYFGPGTRLLVL.